Shown below are 16 T cell receptor beta chains from a single sample sequenced in a study of T cells after yellow fever vaccination. From the 5' RACE reads, TCRdb called clonotypes with MiXCR, one entry per CDR3 protein. The profile shows under 250,000 distinct CDR3 sequences, less than 3.5% of them singletons. This specimen was CD4+ T cells sorted from PBMCs, taken 10 days after the yellow fever booster vaccination. The receptors were sampled from a man aged 18 to 29 who received the YFV17D yellow fever vaccine.

The chain employs TRBV7-3 and TRBJ1-1, with unresolved D. V was cut by 5 bases and J by 1 base, with 8 bases left in between. CDR1 is SGHTA, CDR2 FQGTGA, per germline. CDR3 size: 13 residues. CDR3 sequence: CASSQVPNTEAFF. Here the CDR3 DNA reads TGTGCCAGCAGCCAGGTCCCGAACACTGAAGCTTTCTTT. The whole variable domain, remainder taken from reference TRBV7-3 and TRBJ1-1, is GAGVSQTPSNKVTEKGKYVELRCDPISGHTALYWYRQSLGQGPEFLIYFQGTGAADDSGLPNDRFFAVRPEGSVSTLKIQRTERGDSAVYLCASSQVPNTEAFFGQGTRLTVV.

This chain joins TRBV4-3 and TRBJ1-3, with no clear D. Germline lookup yields CDR1 LGHNA and CDR2 YSLEER. Deletions cut 1 base from V and 0 bases from J, with 10 bases between. The CDR3 sequence is 16 residues long. In DNA, the CDR3 is TGCGCCAGCAGCCAAGGCAGCCCAGTCTCTGGAAACACCATATATTTT. This translates into CASSQGSPVSGNTIYF.

The sample holds many counts of this clonotype. For the CDR3, the DNA is TGTGCCATCAGTGAGACCACAGGCGGCACAGATACGCAGTATTTT. Its protein product is CAISETTGGTDTQYF. This chain connects TRBV10-3 to TRBJ2-3; possible D gene TRBD1, 5 bases. Germline CDR1 reads ENHRY; CDR2 reads SYGVKD. CDR3 length equals 15 residues. The V end lost 2 bases, the J end lost 1 base, and 10 bases lay between the germline ends.

The chain couples TRBV5-6 to TRBJ2-1, with D perhaps being TRBD1 or TRBD2 (5 bases each). The germline V gene has CDR1 SGHDT and CDR2 YYEEEE. The CDR3 extends over 13 amino acids. V lost 4 bases and J lost 5, with 10 bases in between. The CDR3 reads CASSRLGHNEQFF. The CDR3 DNA reads as TGTGCCAGCAGCCGGTTGGGACACAATGAGCAGTTCTTC.

The table lists this clonotype with a count of one. CDR3 sequence (DNA): TGTGCCAGCAGCCCCCGAATCTTAAGCCCTGAAGCTTTCTTT. It encodes CASSPRILSPEAFF. The rearrangement uses TRBV7-2 and TRBJ1-1; D gene uncertain. Germline V lookup: CDR1 SGHTA, CDR2 FQGNSA. V dropped 5 bases and J dropped 6 bases, with 16 bases sitting between them. This CDR3 has 14 amino acids.

This clonotype was seen ten or more times. V usage is TRBV7-2 and J usage is TRBJ2-6; D call uncertain. In germline, CDR1 is SGHTA, CDR2 FQGNSA. The ends were cut back, 2 bases at V and 0 bases at J, with 11 bases in the middle. The CDR3 totals 17 residues. The chain's CDR3 is CASSLSPTNSGANVLTF. The CDR3 bases are TGTGCCAGCAGCTTATCCCCGACCAACTCTGGGGCCAACGTCCTGACTTTC.

This clonotype was observed at least ten times. The chain employs TRBV7-2 and TRBJ1-6, with D hard to call. V gave up 2 bases and J gave up 11 bases, with 10 bases separating them. CDR1 is SGHTA, CDR2 FQGNSA, per germline. The CDR3 sequence is 13 residues long. The CDR3 loop is CASSLTTAPPLHF. The CDR3 bases are TGTGCCAGCAGCTTAACAACCGCCCCACCCCTCCACTTT.

This clonotype showed up many times. This chain connects TRBV2 to TRBJ2-6, with D unresolved. This CDR3 has 13 residues. Germline V CDR1 and CDR2: SNHLY, FYNNEI. Trimming took 4 bases from V and 4 from J, leaving 5 bases between them. The CDR3, as DNA: TGTGCCAGCAGTGGGGAAGGGGCCAACGTCCTGACTTTC. It codes for CASSGEGANVLTF.

CDR3 in DNA: TGCAGCACAGGGGTAACTGAAGCTTTCTTT. This translates into CSTGVTEAFF. V is TRBV29-1 and J is TRBJ1-1; 7 bases line up with TRBD1. With V trimmed by 8 bases and J by 5 bases, 2 bases remained unmatched. CDR1 and CDR2 (germline): SQVTM, ANQGSEA. The CDR3 has 10 amino acids.

There are many counts of this clonotype. This chain uses TRBV7-3 with TRBJ1-5, with a tentative D call TRBD1 (5 bases). This CDR3 region has 17 residues. Germline V gene data show CDR1 as SGHTA and CDR2 as FQGTGA. V was pared by 2 bases and J by 3 bases, with 17 bases between. The CDR3, as DNA: TGTGCCAGCAGCTTAGTGGGTACAGGTAGATTCAATCAGCCCCAGCATTTT. As protein: CASSLVGTGRFNQPQHF.

This clonotype was counted ten times or more. The chain recombines TRBV5-1 with TRBJ1-2, with 7 bases matching TRBD1. Germline V gene data show CDR1 as SGHRS and CDR2 as YFSETQ. This CDR3 spans 14 amino acids. Trimming cost V 5 bases and J 7 bases; bases outside gene matches: 11. CDR3 DNA: TGCGCCAGCAGGGAGAACAGGGGCGTCAGTGGCTACACCTTC. This codes for CASRENRGVSGYTF. The complete variable domain, with remaining parts taken from reference TRBV5-1 and TRBJ1-2, reads KAGVTQTPRYLIKTRGQQVTLSCSPISGHRSVSWYQQTPGQGLQFLFEYFSETQRNKGNFPGRFSGRQFSNSRSEMNVSTLELGDSALYLCASRENRGVSGYTFGSGTRLTVV.

The table lists this clonotype with many counts. The J gene is TRBJ2-5, the V gene TRBV6-5; D gene ambiguous. The CDR3 is made up of 16 amino acids. The V end lost 2 bases, the J end lost 3 bases, and 16 bases lay between the germline ends. CDR1 is MNHEY and CDR2 is SVGAGI in the germline V gene. For the CDR3, the DNA is TGTGCCAGCAGTTACCGGTCTGACGCACGGAAAGAGACCCAGTACTTC. It specifies CASSYRSDARKETQYF.

The V call is TRBV18, the J call TRBJ2-5; D is possibly TRBD1 (5 bases). V lost 3 bases to trimming and J lost 2 bases, with 13 bases between them. The V gene's germline CDR1 is KGHSH and CDR2 LQKENI. The CDR3 is 15 amino acids. The CDR3 reads CASSPGQGLQETQYF. In nucleotides, the CDR3 is TGTGCCAGCTCACCCGGCCAGGGTCTACAAGAGACCCAGTACTTC.

The sample holds a few counts of this clonotype. The CDR3, as DNA: TGTGCCAGCAGCTTACCTGGGTACCAAGAGACCCAGTACTTC. Protein: CASSLPGYQETQYF. The chain carries TRBV5-6 and TRBJ2-5; D is ambiguous. The CDR3 totals 14 residues. V was clipped by 2 bases and J by 0 bases, with 8 bases between them. In germline, CDR1 is SGHDT, CDR2 YYEEEE.

The chain joins TRBV30 to TRBJ1-1; D gene ambiguous. The CDR3 sequence is 12 residues long. With 1 base removed from V and 2 bases from J, the gap between germline ends came to 5 bases. Germline CDR1 GTSNPN, CDR2 SVGIG (reference sequence). The CDR3 protein is CAWSAHNTEAFF. CDR3 in DNA: TGTGCCTGGAGTGCCCACAACACTGAAGCTTTCTTT. The variable domain in full, completed from reference TRBV30 and TRBJ1-1, reads SQTIHQWPATLVQPVGSPLSLECTVEGTSNPNLYWYRQAAGRGLQLLFYSVGIGQISSEVPQNLSASRPQDRQFILSSKKLLLSDSGFYLCAWSAHNTEAFFGQGTRLTVV.

This clonotype was picked up a small number of times. The chain is built from TRBV4-1 and TRBJ2-3; D unclear. This CDR3 spans 15 amino acids. Germline lookup yields CDR1 MGHRA and CDR2 YSYEKL. V dropped 4 bases and J dropped 0 bases, with 11 bases sitting between them. The CDR3 sequence is CASSPKKSSTDTQYF. CDR3 bases: TGCGCCAGCAGCCCTAAAAAATCTAGCACAGATACGCAGTATTTT.